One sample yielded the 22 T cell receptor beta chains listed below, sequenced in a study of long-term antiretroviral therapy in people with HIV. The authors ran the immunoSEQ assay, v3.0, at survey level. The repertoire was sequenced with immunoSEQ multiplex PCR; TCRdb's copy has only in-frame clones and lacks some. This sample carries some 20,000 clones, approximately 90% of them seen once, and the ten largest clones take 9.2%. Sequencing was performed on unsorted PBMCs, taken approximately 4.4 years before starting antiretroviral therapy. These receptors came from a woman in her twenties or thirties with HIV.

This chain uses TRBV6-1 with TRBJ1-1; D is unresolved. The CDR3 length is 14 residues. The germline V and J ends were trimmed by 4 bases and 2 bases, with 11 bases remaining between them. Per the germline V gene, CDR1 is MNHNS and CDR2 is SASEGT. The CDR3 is CASSVGLTNTEAFF. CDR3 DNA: TGTGCCAGCAGTGTAGGTCTGACCAACACTGAAGCTTTCTTT.

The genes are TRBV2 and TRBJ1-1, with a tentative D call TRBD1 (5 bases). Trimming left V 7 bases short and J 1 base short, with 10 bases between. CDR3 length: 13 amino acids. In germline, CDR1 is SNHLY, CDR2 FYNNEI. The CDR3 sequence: CASITGGNTEAFF. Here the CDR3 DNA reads TGTGCCAGCATCACCGGGGGGAACACTGAAGCTTTCTTT.

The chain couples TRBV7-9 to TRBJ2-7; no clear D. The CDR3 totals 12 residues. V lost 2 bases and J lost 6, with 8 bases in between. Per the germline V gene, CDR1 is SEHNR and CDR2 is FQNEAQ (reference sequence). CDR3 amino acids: CASSLWVGEQYF. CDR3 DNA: TGTGCCAGCAGCTTATGGGTGGGCGAGCAGTACTTC.

The CDR3 DNA reads as TGTGCCAGCAGCCCGCAATCCAACTATGGCTACACCTTC. It encodes CASSPQSNYGYTF. The chain combines TRBV7-3 with TRBJ1-2; no clear D. V lost 5 bases to trimming and J lost 2 bases, with 9 bases between them. The CDR3 runs 13 residues. Germline V CDR1 and CDR2: SGHTA, FQGTGA.

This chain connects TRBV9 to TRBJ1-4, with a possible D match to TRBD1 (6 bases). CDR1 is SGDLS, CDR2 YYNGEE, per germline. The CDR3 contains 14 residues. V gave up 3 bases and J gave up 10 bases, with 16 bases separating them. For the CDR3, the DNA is TGTGCCAGCAGCGCCCCCCGGGGGCCGGGAAAACTGTTTTTT. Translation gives CASSAPRGPGKLFF. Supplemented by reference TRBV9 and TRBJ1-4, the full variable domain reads DSGVTQTPKHLITATGQRVTLRCSPRSGDLSVYWYQQSLDQGLQFLIQYYNGEERAKGNILERFSAQQFPDLHSELNLSSLELGDSALYFCASSAPRGPGKLFFGSGTQLSVL.

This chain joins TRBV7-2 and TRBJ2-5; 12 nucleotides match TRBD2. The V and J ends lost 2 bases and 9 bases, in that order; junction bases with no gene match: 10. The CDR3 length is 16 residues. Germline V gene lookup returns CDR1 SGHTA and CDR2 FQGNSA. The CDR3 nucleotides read TGTGCCAGCAGCTTATCATGGACTAGCGGGATGGGGGCCCAGTACTTC. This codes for CASSLSWTSGMGAQYF.

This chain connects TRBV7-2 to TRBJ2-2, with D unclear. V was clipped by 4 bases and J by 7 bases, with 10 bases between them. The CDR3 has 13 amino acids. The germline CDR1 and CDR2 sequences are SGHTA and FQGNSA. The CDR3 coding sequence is TGTGCCAGCAGCTCCGGGCGAAACGGGGAGCTGTTTTTT. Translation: CASSSGRNGELFF. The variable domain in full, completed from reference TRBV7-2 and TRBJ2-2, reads GAGVSQSPSNKVTEKGKDVELRCDPISGHTALYWYRQSLGQGLEFLIYFQGNSAPDKSGLPSDRFSAERTGGSVSTLTIQRTQQEDSAVYLCASSSGRNGELFFGEGSRLTVL.

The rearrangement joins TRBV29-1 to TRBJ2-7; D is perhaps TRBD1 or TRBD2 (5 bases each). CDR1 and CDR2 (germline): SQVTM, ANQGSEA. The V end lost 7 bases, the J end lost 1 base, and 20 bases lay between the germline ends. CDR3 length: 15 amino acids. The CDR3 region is CSAKEEAGPSYEQYF. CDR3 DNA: TGCAGCGCGAAGGAGGAGGCAGGGCCTTCCTACGAGCAGTACTTC.

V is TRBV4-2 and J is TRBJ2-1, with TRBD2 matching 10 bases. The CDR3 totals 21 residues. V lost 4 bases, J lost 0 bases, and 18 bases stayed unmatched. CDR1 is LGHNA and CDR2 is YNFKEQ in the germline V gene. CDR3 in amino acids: CASSPRAGTSAFPSSYNEQFF. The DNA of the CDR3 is TGTGCCAGCAGCCCGCGGGCGGGGACTAGCGCGTTCCCTAGCTCCTACAATGAGCAGTTCTTC.

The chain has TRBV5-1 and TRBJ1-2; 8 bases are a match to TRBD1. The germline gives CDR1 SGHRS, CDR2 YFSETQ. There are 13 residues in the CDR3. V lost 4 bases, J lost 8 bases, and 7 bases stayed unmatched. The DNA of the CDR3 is TGCGCCAGCAGCCCCACTCAGGGGGCAGGCTACACCTTC. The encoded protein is CASSPTQGAGYTF.

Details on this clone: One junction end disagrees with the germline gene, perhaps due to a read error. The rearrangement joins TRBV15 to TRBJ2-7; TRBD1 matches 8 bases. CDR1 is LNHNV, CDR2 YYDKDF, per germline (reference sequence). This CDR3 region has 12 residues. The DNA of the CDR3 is TGTGCCACCAGCAGAGATCGGGACAGGCTGGACTTC. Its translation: CATSRDRDRLDF.

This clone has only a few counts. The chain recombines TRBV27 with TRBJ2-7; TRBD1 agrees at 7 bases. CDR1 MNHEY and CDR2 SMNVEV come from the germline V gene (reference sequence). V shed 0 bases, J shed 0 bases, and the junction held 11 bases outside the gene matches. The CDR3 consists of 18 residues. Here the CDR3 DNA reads TGTGCCAGCAGTTTATCAGTACCCCTGACAGGGTACTCCTACGAGCAGTACTTC. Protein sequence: CASSLSVPLTGYSYEQYF.

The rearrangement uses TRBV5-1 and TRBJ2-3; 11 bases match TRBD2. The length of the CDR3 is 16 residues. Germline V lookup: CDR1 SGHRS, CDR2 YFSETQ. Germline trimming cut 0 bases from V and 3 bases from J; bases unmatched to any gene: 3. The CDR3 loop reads CASSLAASGGTDTQYF. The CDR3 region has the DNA TGCGCCAGCAGCTTGGCGGCTAGCGGGGGGACAGATACGCAGTATTTT.

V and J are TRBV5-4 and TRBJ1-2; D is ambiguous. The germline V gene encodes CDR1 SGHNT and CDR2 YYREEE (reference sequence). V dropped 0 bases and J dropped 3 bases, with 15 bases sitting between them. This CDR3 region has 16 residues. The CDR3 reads CASSLGTPRGDYGYTF. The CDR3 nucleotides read TGTGCCAGCAGCTTGGGAACTCCCCGCGGGGACTATGGCTACACCTTC.

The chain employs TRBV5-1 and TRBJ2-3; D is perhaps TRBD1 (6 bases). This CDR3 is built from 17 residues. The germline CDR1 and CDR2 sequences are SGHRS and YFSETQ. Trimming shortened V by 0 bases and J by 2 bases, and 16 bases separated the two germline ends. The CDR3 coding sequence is TGCGCCAGCAGCTTGGGGGTCCGGGACATGATCACAGATACGCAGTATTTT. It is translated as CASSLGVRDMITDTQYF.

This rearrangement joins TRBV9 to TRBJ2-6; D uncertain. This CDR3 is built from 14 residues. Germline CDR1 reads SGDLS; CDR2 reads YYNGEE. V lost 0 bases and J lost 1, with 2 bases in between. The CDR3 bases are TGTGCCAGCAGCGTAGATTCTGGGGCCAACGTCCTGACTTTC. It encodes CASSVDSGANVLTF.

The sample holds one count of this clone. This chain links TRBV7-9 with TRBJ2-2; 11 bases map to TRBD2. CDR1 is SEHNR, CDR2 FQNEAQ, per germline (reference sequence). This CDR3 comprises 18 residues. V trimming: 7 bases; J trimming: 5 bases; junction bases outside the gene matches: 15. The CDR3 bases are TGTGCCAGCACCGCTTATATGACTAGCGGGGTCGGTACCGGGGAGCTGTTTTTT. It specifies CASTAYMTSGVGTGELFF.

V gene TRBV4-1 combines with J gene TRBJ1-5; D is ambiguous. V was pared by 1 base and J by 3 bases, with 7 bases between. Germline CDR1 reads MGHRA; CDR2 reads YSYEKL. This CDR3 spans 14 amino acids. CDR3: CASSQVANNQPQHF. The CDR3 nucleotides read TGCGCCAGCAGCCAAGTAGCGAACAATCAGCCCCAGCATTTT.

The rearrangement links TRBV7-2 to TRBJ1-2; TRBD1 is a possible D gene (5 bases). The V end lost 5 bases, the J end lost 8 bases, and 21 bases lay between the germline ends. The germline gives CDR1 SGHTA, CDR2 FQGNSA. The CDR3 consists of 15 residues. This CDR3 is CASSPPGFRGDGYTF. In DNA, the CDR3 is TGTGCCAGCAGCCCCCCGGGGTTTAGGGGCGACGGCTACACCTTC.

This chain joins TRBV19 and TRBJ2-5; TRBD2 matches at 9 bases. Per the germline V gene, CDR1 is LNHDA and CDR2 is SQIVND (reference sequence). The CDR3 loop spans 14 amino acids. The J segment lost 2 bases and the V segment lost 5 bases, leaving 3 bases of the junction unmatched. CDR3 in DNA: TGTGCCAGTAGTCGGACTAGCGTTCAAGAGACCCAGTACTTC. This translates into CASSRTSVQETQYF.

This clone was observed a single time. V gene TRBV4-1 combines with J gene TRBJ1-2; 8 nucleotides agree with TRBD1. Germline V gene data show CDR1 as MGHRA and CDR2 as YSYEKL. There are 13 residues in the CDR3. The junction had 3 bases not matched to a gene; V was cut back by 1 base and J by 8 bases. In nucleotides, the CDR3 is TGCGCCAGCAGCCAAGTGGACAGGGTGGGCTACACCTTC. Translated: CASSQVDRVGYTF.

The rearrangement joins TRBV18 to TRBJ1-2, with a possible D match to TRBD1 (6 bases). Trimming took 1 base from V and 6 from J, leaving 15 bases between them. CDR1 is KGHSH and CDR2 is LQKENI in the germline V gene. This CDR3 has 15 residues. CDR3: CASSPQGLGADGYTF. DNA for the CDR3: TGTGCCAGCTCACCACAGGGACTGGGGGCAGATGGCTACACCTTC.